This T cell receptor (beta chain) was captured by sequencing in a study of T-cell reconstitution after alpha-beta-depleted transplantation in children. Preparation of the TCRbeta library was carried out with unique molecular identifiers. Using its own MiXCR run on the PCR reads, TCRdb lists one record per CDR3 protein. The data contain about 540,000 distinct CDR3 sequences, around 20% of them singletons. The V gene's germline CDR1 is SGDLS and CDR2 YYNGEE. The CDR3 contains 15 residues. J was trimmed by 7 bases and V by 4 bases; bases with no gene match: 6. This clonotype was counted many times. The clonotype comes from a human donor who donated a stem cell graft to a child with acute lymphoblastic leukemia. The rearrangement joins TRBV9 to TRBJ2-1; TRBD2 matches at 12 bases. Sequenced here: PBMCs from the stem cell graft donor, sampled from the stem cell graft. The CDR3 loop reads CASSPRLAGGNEQFF. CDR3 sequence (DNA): TGTGCCAGCAGCCCCCGTCTAGCGGGAGGGAATGAGCAGTTCTTC. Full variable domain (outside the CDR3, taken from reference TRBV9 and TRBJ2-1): DSGVTQTPKHLITATGQRVTLRCSPRSGDLSVYWYQQSLDQGLQFLIQYYNGEERAKGNILERFSAQQFPDLHSELNLSSLELGDSALYFCASSPRLAGGNEQFFGPGTRLTVL.